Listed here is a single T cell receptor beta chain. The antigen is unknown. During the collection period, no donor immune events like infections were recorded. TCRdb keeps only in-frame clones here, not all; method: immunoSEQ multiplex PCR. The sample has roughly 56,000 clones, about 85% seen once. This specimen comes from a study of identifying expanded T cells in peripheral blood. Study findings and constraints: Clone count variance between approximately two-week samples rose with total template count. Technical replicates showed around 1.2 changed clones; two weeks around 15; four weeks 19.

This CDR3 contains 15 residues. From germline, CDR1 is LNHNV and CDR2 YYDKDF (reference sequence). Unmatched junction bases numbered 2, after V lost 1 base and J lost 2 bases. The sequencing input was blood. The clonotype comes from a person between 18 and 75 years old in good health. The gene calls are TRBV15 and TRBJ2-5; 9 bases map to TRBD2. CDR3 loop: CATSRGAGGQETQYF. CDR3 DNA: TGTGCCACCAGCAGAGGAGCGGGAGGACAAGAGACCCAGTACTTC. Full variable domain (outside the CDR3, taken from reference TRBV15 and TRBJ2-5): DAMVIQNPRYQVTQFGKPVTLSCSQTLNHNVMYWYQQKSSQAPKLLFHYYDKDFNNEADTPDNFQSRRPNTSFCFLDIRSPGLGDTAMYLCATSRGAGGQETQYFGPGTRLLVL.